This TCR beta chain was identified during a study of CD8+ T cells in alopecia areata. Treatment in this sample: oral pan-JAK inhibitor, 5-10 mg twice daily. CDR1 SGDLS and CDR2 YYNGEE come from the germline V gene. There are 16 residues in the CDR3. Trimming left V 3 bases short and J 5 bases short, with 21 bases between. RNA, once extracted, was reverse transcribed into cDNA for use as the sequencing template. Some clones are missing from TCRdb's copy, which holds only in-frame ones; the method was immunoSEQ multiplex PCR. Of 160,000 or so clones in the sample, roughly 58% are singletons; the top ten hold approximately 16%.

The sequence came from a human donor with alopecia areata. The specimen was CD4+ T cells sorted from blood, collected between weeks 55 and 70, from a patient treated with tofacitinib. The chain uses TRBV9 and TRBJ2-7, with D perhaps TRBD1 (6 bases). DNA of the CDR3: TGTGCCAGCAGCGACAATCGGCAGGGGTATTCGGACGAGCAGTACTTC. This codes for CASSDNRQGYSDEQYF.